This T cell receptor beta chain is from a study of beta chain features in type 1 diabetes (dated by TCRdb to the late 2010s). As for the study more broadly: Patients and healthy donors did not differ in mean age, gender distribution, total cell number or subset yield. A total of some 110 million sorted cells were examined across all samples, and a strong correlation was observed between cell number per subset and RNA yield. Regulatory and stem cell-like memory subsets were obtained from only 8 patients and roughly 8 healthy donors, while naive and central memory subsets were obtained from all 30 or so donors. The study compared the TCRB repertoires of sorted circulating CD4+ T cell subsets in recently diagnosed type 1 diabetes patients with those in matched healthy donors.

Points the paper makes about the study in general: Because the HLA sub-analyses included only small numbers of individuals, any influence of HLA type on TCRB rearrangement was left unresolved. Patients with type 1 diabetes made fewer insertions and deleted more nucleotides at VDJ recombination sites, implying thymic rearrangement abnormalities. Because cDNA rather than genomic DNA was sequenced, highly expressing activated cells could have been over-represented, although no difference in activation and CD3 levels was found between groups. Naive, central memory and regulatory TCRB repertoires appeared more similar among patients than among healthy donors. PCR might favor shorter templates, but patient and control samples were amplified and corrected together, so any skew would affect both groups equally. In all four CD4+ subsets, TCRB CDR3 length was moderately but significantly shorter in type 1 diabetes patients.

The entire isolated RNA was reverse transcribed using the High Capacity cDNA Reverse Transcription Kit, and thus expressed TCRB transcripts were sequenced. Deep immunoSEQ sequencing was performed on naive, central memory and regulatory T cell samples, with an average of roughly 3.6 million total reads per sample. Sorted cells were lysed in RLT buffer, and RNA was extracted using DNase-treated RNeasy Micro or Mini kits according to cell number. To prevent cross-contamination, each cell subset was processed individually, whereas patient and healthy donor samples were processed jointly. Using the immunoSEQ multiplex PCR, TCRB sequences were amplified from cDNA into 87-bp fragments spanning the CDR3 region. The amplicons were sequenced using the Illumina HiSeq platform. The study's processing was this. PCR bias was corrected computationally using synthetic template baselines, and reads within Hamming distance 2 were collapsed, with unmergeable singletons discarded. Reads were aligned against IMGT to assign V, D and J genes, CDR3 length and insertions or deletions at six rearrangement sites. Within each subset, clonotype counts were normalized to sorted cell number, and only after that were true diversity and Gini coefficients computed with the tcR R package. Repertoire sharing was quantified using the overlap coefficient calculated on TCRB nucleotide sequences. As a proxy for the pre-selection repertoire, out-of-frame TCRB sequences from naive cells were analyzed. TCRdb mirrors the immuneACCESS table, restricted to in-frame sequences. Some clones are absent from its copies; in checked studies, under half trace to an unresolved V gene, and the reason for the others is unknown. Clone size and V and J calls were adopted from that table, with D and trimming inferred from the DNA. The sample profile shows some 900,000 clones; roughly a sixth of them were found once. Of the sample, 0.023% falls within the top ten clones.

This clone has only a few counts. This clone's antigen is unknown. Nothing much larger sits one base from this clone, and base qualities are not available. A single peripheral blood draw of about 120 mL on average was collected from each donor into heparinised tubes. A BD FACSAria II and a panel including CD45RO, CCR7, CD25, CD127, CD95 and CD27 were used to sort naive, central memory, regulatory and stem cell-like memory CD4+ T cells. All sorted populations exceeded 95% purity. PBMCs were isolated right away by Lymphoprep density gradient centrifugation and were stained directly, without culture. So that batch effects would be minimized, each experiment stained and sorted samples in pairs, pairing one healthy donor with one patient. The material sequenced was naive CD4+ T cells from blood. The cell subset or site label, read with the paper, signifies: true naive CD4+ T cells. The source is a woman aged 18 to 35 in good health.

CDR3 protein: CASNKGGLSLAKNIQYF. In nucleotide form, the sequence is TGTGCCAGCAACAAGGGGGGGCTCTCTCTAGCCAAAAACATTCAGTACTTC. The chain joins TRBV7-9 to TRBJ2-4, with a weak D call of TRBD2 (7 bases match). The CDR3 runs 17 amino acids, cysteine and phenylalanine included. Left in the record is the CDR3 DNA by itself, 51 bases read in frame from the first base. V was cut back by 7 bases and J by 0 bases, leaving a gap of 19 bases between them. CDR1 and CDR2, looked up from the germline V gene (reference sequence), are SEHNR and FQNEAQ.